The rows below give T cell receptor beta chains drawn from one sample of a study of response to subunit inactivated influenza vaccine. TCRdb ran MiXCR on the RT-PCR reads and lists one entry per CDR3 protein. The sample holds about 540,000 distinct CDR3 sequences, roughly a quarter seen once. The same data also went into a second study, on T cells expressing NK-cell markers.

The sequenced sample was CD4+ T cells sorted from PBMCs, obtained 11 to 12 days after vaccination. The receptors were gathered from a man between 50 and 59 years old who received an inactivated influenza vaccine. CDR3s include the opening cysteine and the closing phenylalanine or tryptophan. The D gene is left open where the match is weak. Only some rows state a clone size, as once, few, many or a class for expanded clones.

v_call: TRBV7-9; clone_size: few; d_call: TRBD1; j_call: TRBJ1-4; cdr3_aa: CASSLGDRVAEKLFF; cdr3_nt: TGTGCCAGCAGCTTAGGGGACAGGGTGGCTGAAAAACTGTTTTTT
v_call: TRBV7-8; clone_size: few; d_call: TRBD2; j_call: TRBJ2-2; cdr3_aa: CASSLGGSGLTGELFF; cdr3_nt: TGTGCCAGCAGCTTAGGGGGTAGCGGGCTGACCGGGGAGCTGTTTTTT
v_call: TRBV7-2; clone_size: few; d_call: TRBD1; j_call: TRBJ2-3; cdr3_aa: CASSSPGQGDTQYF; cdr3_nt: TGTGCCAGCAGCTCGCCGGGACAGGGGGATACGCAGTATTTT
v_call: TRBV4-1; clone_size: NA; d_call: TRBD2; j_call: TRBJ2-7; cdr3_aa: CASSQADLRRGRDEQYF; cdr3_nt: TGCGCCAGCAGCCAAGCCGACCTTCGGCGGGGGAGGGACGAGCAGTACTTC
v_call: TRBV14; clone_size: NA; d_call: NA; j_call: TRBJ2-1; cdr3_aa: CASSQGMMASSYNEQFF; cdr3_nt: TGTGCCAGCAGCCAAGGGATGATGGCGAGCTCCTACAATGAGCAGTTCTTC
v_call: TRBV12-3/TRBV12-4; clone_size: NA; d_call: NA; j_call: TRBJ1-1; cdr3_aa: CASSRGSTEAFF; cdr3_nt: TGTGCCAGCAGTCGGGGGTCCACTGAAGCTTTCTTT
v_call: TRBV14; clone_size: few; d_call: TRBD1; j_call: TRBJ2-6; cdr3_aa: CASRPYRGSGANVLTF; cdr3_nt: TGTGCCAGCAGACCTTACAGGGGCTCTGGGGCCAACGTCCTGACTTTC
v_call: TRBV27; clone_size: NA; d_call: TRBD2; j_call: TRBJ2-4; cdr3_aa: CASSYRRTSGNIQYF; cdr3_nt: TGTGCCAGCAGTTACCGAAGGACTAGCGGAAACATTCAGTACTTC
v_call: TRBV7-2; clone_size: few; d_call: NA; j_call: TRBJ2-7; cdr3_aa: CASSLASQGPEQYF; cdr3_nt: TGTGCCAGCAGCTTAGCGTCGCAGGGACCCGAGCAGTACTTC
v_call: TRBV20-1; clone_size: NA; d_call: TRBD1; j_call: TRBJ1-5; cdr3_aa: CSARPGTGSQPQHF; cdr3_nt: TGCAGTGCCCGACCTGGGACAGGGAGTCAGCCCCAGCATTTT
v_call: TRBV5-1; clone_size: NA; d_call: TRBD2; j_call: TRBJ2-5; cdr3_aa: CASSLGTSGGGEETQYF; cdr3_nt: TGCGCCAGCAGCTTGGGGACTAGCGGGGGGGGAGAAGAGACCCAGTACTTC
v_call: TRBV5-6; clone_size: NA; d_call: TRBD1; j_call: TRBJ1-1; cdr3_aa: CASSLFRGLRMNTEAFF; cdr3_nt: TGTGCCAGCAGCTTGTTCAGGGGGCTTCGCATGAACACTGAAGCTTTCTTT
v_call: TRBV11-1; clone_size: many; d_call: NA; j_call: TRBJ2-1; cdr3_aa: CASSLEAGPEQFF; cdr3_nt: TGTGCCAGCAGCTTAGAAGCCGGACCTGAGCAGTTCTTC
v_call: TRBV7-2; clone_size: NA; d_call: NA; j_call: TRBJ2-5; cdr3_aa: CASSLSRTQETQYF; cdr3_nt: TGTGCCAGCAGCTTAAGTCGGACACAAGAGACCCAGTACTTC
v_call: TRBV3-1; clone_size: few; d_call: NA; j_call: TRBJ2-3; cdr3_aa: CASSARDTQYF; cdr3_nt: TGTGCCAGCAGCGCGAGAGATACGCAGTATTTT
v_call: TRBV5-1; clone_size: few; d_call: NA; j_call: TRBJ2-3; cdr3_aa: CASSSSAATDTQYF; cdr3_nt: TGCGCCAGCAGTTCCTCAGCGGCCACAGATACGCAGTATTTT